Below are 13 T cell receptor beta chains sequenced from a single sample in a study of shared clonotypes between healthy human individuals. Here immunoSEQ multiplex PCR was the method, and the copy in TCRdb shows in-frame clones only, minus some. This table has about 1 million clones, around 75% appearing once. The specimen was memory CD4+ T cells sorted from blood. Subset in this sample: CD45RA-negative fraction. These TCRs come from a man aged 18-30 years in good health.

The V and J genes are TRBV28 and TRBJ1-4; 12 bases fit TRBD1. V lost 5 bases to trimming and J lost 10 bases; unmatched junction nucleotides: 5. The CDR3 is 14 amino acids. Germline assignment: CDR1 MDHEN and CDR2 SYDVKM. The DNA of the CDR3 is TGTGCCAGCAGTGGGGACAGGGGGCTGGGAAAACTGTTTTTT. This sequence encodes CASSGDRGLGKLFF.

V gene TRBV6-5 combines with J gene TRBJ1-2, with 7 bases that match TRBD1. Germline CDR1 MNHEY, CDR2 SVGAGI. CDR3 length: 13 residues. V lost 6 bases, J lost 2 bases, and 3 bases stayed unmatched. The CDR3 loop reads CASRTGQNYGYTF. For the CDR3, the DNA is TGTGCCAGCAGGACGGGACAGAACTATGGCTACACCTTC.

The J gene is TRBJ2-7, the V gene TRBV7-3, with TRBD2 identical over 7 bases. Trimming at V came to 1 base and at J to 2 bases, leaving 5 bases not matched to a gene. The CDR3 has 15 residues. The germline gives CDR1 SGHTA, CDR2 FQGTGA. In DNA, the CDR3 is TGTGCCAGCAGCTTAAGAGAAGCGGGGCCCTACGAGCAGTACTTC. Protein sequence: CASSLREAGPYEQYF. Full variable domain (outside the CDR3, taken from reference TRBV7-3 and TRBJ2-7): GAGVSQTPSNKVTEKGKYVELRCDPISGHTALYWYRQSLGQGPEFLIYFQGTGAADDSGLPNDRFFAVRPEGSVSTLKIQRTERGDSAVYLCASSLREAGPYEQYFGPGTRLTVT.

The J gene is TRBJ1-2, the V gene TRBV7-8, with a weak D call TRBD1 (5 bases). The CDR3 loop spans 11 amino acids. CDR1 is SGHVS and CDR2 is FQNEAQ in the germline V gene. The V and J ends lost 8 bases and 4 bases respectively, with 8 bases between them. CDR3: CASGGTYGYTF. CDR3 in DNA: TGTGCCAGCGGGGGGACCTATGGCTACACCTTC.

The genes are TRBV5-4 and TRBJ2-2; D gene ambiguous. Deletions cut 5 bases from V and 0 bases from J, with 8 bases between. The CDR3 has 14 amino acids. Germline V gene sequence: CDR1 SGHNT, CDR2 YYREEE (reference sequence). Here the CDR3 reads CASRSDSNTGELFF. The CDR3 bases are TGTGCCAGCAGGAGTGACTCGAACACCGGGGAGCTGTTTTTT.

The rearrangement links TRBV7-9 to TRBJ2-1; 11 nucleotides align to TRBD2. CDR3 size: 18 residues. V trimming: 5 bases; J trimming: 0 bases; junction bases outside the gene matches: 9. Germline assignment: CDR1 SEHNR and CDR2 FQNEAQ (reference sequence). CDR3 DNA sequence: TGTGCCAGCAGCACGATAGCGGGAGGGGGGAGCTCCTACAATGAGCAGTTCTTC. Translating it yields CASSTIAGGGSSYNEQFF.

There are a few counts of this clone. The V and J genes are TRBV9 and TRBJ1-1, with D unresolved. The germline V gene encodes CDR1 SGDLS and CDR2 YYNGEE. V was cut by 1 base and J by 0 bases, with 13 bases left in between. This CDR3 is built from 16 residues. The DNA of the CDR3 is TGTGCCAGCAGCGTAAACCCAGGAGGTATGAACACTGAAGCTTTCTTT. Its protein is CASSVNPGGMNTEAFF.

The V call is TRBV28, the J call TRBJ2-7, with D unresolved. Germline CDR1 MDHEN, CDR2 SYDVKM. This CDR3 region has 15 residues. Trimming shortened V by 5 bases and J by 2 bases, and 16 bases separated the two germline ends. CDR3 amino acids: CASSTAFTAAYEQYF. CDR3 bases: TGTGCCAGCAGTACGGCATTCACGGCGGCCTACGAGCAGTACTTC.

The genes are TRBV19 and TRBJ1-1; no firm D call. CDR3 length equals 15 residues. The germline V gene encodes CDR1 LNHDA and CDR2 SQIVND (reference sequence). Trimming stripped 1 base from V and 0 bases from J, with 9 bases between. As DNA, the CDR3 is TGTGCCAGTAGTATAGGTTTGGGCCTGAACACTGAAGCTTTCTTT. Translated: CASSIGLGLNTEAFF.

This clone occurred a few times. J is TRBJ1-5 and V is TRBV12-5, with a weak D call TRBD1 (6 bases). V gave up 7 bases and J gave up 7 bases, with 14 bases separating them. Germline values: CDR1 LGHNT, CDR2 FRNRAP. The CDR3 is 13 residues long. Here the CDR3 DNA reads TGTGCTAGTGCCTCACAAGGGGGACAGCCCCAGCATTTT. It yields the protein CASASQGGQPQHF.

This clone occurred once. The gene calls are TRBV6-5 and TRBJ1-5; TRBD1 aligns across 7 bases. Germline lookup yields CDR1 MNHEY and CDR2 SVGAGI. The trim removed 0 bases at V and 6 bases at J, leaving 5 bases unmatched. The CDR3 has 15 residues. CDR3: CASSYSGTAGQPQHF. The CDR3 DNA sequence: TGTGCCAGCAGTTACTCGGGGACAGCGGGTCAGCCCCAGCATTTT.

The CDR3 DNA follows: TGTGCCAGCAGCCGGCGGTCGGCGGGGGGAGAGACCCAGTACTTC. It specifies CASSRRSAGGETQYF. This rearrangement joins TRBV7-9 to TRBJ2-5, with 8 nucleotides matching TRBD2. Germline V gene data show CDR1 as SEHNR and CDR2 as FQNEAQ (reference sequence). With V trimmed by 5 bases and J by 4 bases, 9 bases remained unmatched. The CDR3 is 15 residues long.

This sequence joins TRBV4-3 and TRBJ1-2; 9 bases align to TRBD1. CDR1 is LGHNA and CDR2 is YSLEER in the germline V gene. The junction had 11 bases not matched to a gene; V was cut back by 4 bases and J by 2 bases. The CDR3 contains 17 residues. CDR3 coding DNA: TGCGCCAGCAGCCCCCAACCTGTGGACAGGGGAAACTATGGCTACACCTTC. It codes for CASSPQPVDRGNYGYTF.